What follows describes a single T cell receptor (beta chain). There is no known antigen for this receptor. No base quality information exists; no much larger clone differs at one position. The library was produced with the immunoSEQ multiplex PCR assay. The multiplex PCR relied on a mix of 60 forward primers for TCR Vbeta segments and 13 reverse primers for TCR Jbeta segments. The CDR3 region of rearranged TCR beta genes was amplified from genomic DNA with a multiplex PCR assay. The amplified TCR beta libraries were sequenced on the Illumina HiSeq System as 87-base-pair reads. The paper's data handling went like this. A later analysis tallied about 77 million unique TCR beta chains across the 666 repertoires, and about 10 million of those chains were shared by two or more donors. Raw reads were error-corrected and collapsed into unique sequences with a nearest-neighbor algorithm that merged closely related sequences to remove PCR and sequencing errors. To assign V, D and J gene segments, CDR3 sequences were aligned to IMGT reference sequences. Each retained sequence needed at least a six-nucleotide match to both a V gene segment and a J gene segment. A rearrangement was called productive if the CDR3 had no stop codons and remained in frame with V and J, and every other rearrangement was called non-productive. Following IMGT convention, CDR3 was defined as the stretch from the second conserved V-encoded cysteine to the conserved J-encoded phenylalanine. The earlier analysis of 587 of the donors excluded sequences that lacked an unambiguous match to a single V gene segment. An earlier analysis of roughly 590 of the donors called V segments functional above 56.7% productive rearrangements and segregating when the between-donor standard deviation exceeded 5%. A statistical classification framework was built to diagnose cytomegalovirus status from the catalog of TCR beta chain sequences. A later analysis assigned V and J genes by comparing TCR nucleotide sequences with IMGT/GENE-DB human TR gene sequences. The TCRdist pipeline was used in a later analysis to assign CDR3 sequences and most-parsimonious VDJ recombination scenarios. In a later analysis, every TCR beta chain was defined by the combination of its CDR3 amino acid sequence and its V-gene family, and reads without a unique V-gene family were dropped. As a way to deal with suspected cross-contamination and a sequencing artifact, a later analysis dropped over 550 nucleotide sequences that were highly shared and had low generation probability. In a later analysis, a clonal expansion index was calculated for each public chain from normalized within-repertoire ranks of inferred template counts. In a later analysis, generation probabilities were computed with a VDJ recombination model fitted to out-of-frame rearrangements, and the resulting probabilities were checked against IGoR. In a later analysis, TCR-TCR, TCR-HLA and TCR-CMV co-occurrence was scored with hypergeometric tests, and a repertoire-size bias correction was applied to TCR pairs. A later analysis estimated false discovery rates by permuting HLA or CMV assignments 20 times. In a later analysis, co-occurring TCRs were grouped with DBSCAN, and TCRdist sequence similarity was added when clustering was performed within HLA-allele-positive subsets. Repertoires with fewer than 30,000 or more than 120,000 public chains were left out of co-occurrence clustering, as were about five repertoires with anomalous nucleotide sharing. The immuneACCESS repertoire file appears here via TCRdb, limited to in-frame rearrangements. These files lack a portion of the clones; in checked studies, under half of the deficit traces to unresolved V genes, and the cause of the others is not known. The V and J calls and clone size are taken from that table; D and trimming were inferred from the DNA. Within this sample are some 110,000 clones, with around 80% of them counted one time only. 0.9% to 1.2% of the sample is in the top ten clones.

CDR1 and CDR2 were assigned from the germline V gene as SGHNT and YENEEA. Trimming removed 1 base from V and 3 bases from J; the gene matches leave 12 bases unexplained. Including the terminal cysteine and phenylalanine, the CDR3 comprises 18 residues. Solely the CDR3 DNA is kept, with 54 bases framed from the first base. This specimen comes from a study of cytomegalovirus exposure and HLA in healthy donors (dated by TCRdb to 2016 to 2017). Study-level background: An earlier analysis of roughly 630 of the donors reported about 250 Gb of sequence data and 120 million or so unique TCR beta sequences from 150 million to 200 million T cells. The number of typed donors differed by locus: roughly 620-640 for A, B, C, DRB1 and DQB1; 500 to 550 for DQA1; some 610 for DPA1; and roughly 490 for DPB1. An early release covering 550 to 650 HLA-typed donors comprised around 300 gigabases of sequencing data and roughly 85 million unique TCR sequences. The genetic ancestry cluster associated with self-reported Caucasian donors included 65% to 90% of the 300 to 450 genotyped donors. High-throughput TCR immunosequencing, statistical association of individual TCRs with disease status, and machine learning were combined to predict cytomegalovirus infection status. Using immunosequencing, the study profiled T cell repertoires from roughly 650 subjects and related those repertoires to cytomegalovirus serostatus. The study aimed to test whether cataloging public T cell receptors could reveal signatures of past pathogen exposure. Donor age, sex, ethnicity and CMV serostatus were compiled together with the repertoire data. On average, about 200,000 unique TCR beta nucleotide sequences were sequenced per donor among a few hundred genotyped donors of the cohort, with roughly 18% of those sequences being non-productive. A later genetic analysis used genome-wide SNP genotypes for about 65% of the roughly 670 donors, treating that subset as a discovery cohort. The later analysis used no new phenotypic data to find candidate immune exposures, relying instead on TCR beta sequences and their occurrence across donors. Along with the approximately 650-subject first cohort, a separate validation cohort of over 90 different subjects was used. About five DR-DQ haplotypes were handled as single units for association and clustering because linkage in the cohort was strong. All discovery cohort repertoires had been generated on a single sequencing platform. To study patterns of TCR occurrence, a later analysis re-analyzed previously published TCR beta repertoires from just over 650 donors and added high-resolution HLA genotyping. HLA typing covered class I and class II loci at four-digit resolution. In an earlier analysis of 587 of the donors, high-throughput TCR beta sequencing was used to judge whether each TCR beta V gene segment behaved as functional or pseudogenic. General findings and caveats noted by the study authors: An earlier analysis of some 560 of the donors showed that most TCR beta V segments appeared in productive rearrangements either about 90% or about 30% of the time, which broadly matched IMGT annotations. According to a later analysis, most CMV-associated TCR beta chains appeared to be HLA-restricted, and the HLA associations seemed to be driven largely by CMV exposure. Correlated functional status among segregating V segments might be attributable to linkage disequilibrium, but an unknown experimental factor could not be ruled out. Most TCR sequences were observed very rarely across donors, whereas some public TCRs were present in many individuals. Cytomegalovirus status was reported to be diagnosed by the classifier with high specificity and sensitivity in both the original and validation cohorts. In a later analysis, the rate of TCR association differed among HLA loci, with DRB1 alleles having the most associated TCRs and HLA-C alleles having the fewest. Some IMGT-functional V segments, including TRBV6-2 and TRBV6-3, could not be told apart with the 87-base-pair reads, so those segments were excluded. In a later analysis, HLA-associated TCR beta chains showed more clonal expansion and lower generation probabilities than non-associated chains that were equally common. Immune exposure information for the cohort was limited to CMV serostatus. In this cohort, only TCR beta chains were sequenced, and detectable features were limited by the absence of alpha or paired-chain data. Assigning TCR associations to individual alleles was difficult when HLA alleles, especially DR and DQ, strongly co-occurred. A further reported finding was that TCR beta sequences accurately predicted the HLA-A and HLA-B alleles for most subjects in the first cohort. Because counts were too low, roughly 17 rarely observed V segments, including chromosome 9 orphons, were left out of the earlier analysis of about 620 of the donors. In a later genetic analysis, a missense DCLRE1C variant was associated with V-gene and J-gene trimming of TCR beta chains, and the association was replicated in an independent cohort. In the study, some 160 TCR beta chains were listed as associated with cytomegalovirus. A group of highly shared sequence variants was considered likely to be a technical artifact of the sequencing pipeline. Compared with the 666-donor mean, donors in an Asian-associated ancestry cluster had fewer N-insertions in productive TCRs, according to a later genetic analysis. In vitro tests confirmed that a few of the cytomegalovirus-associated TCR beta chains recognize cytomegalovirus antigens. Because some donors lacked HLA typing at each locus, the association tests relied only on the typed subset. According to the authors, the approach could potentially be generalized to other disease states and immunological phenotypes. At a false discovery rate of 0.05, a later analysis linked approximately 18,000 TCR beta sequences to specific HLA alleles. The presence/absence analyses assumed that sequencing depth was roughly uniform across donors, and that assumption may not be true. Several of the top co-occurrence clusters appeared to be linked to parvovirus B19, influenza, CMV and Epstein-Barr virus, according to a later analysis.

The cohort consisted of 600 to 750 healthy bone marrow donors. All cohort members were sampled while nominally healthy, although unrecorded immune exposures were likely present. The donor was CMV seronegative and belonged to the group of around 400 seronegative cohort members. A peripheral blood sample was provided by each donor, and peripheral blood mononuclear cells were used for TCR beta sequencing. Genomic DNA extraction from the blood cell samples was performed with the Qiagen DNeasy Blood Extraction Kit. The sequenced sample consisted of PBMCs. The chain joins TRBV11-3 to TRBJ2-1, with 7 middle bases fitting TRBD2. This sequence originates from a woman aged 25 to 45 in good health and CMV-seronegative. The sequence in DNA is TGTGCCAGCAGCTTAGGGTCTTCGGGGGGAGGGAGCTACAATGAGCAGTTCTTC. The encoded protein is CASSLGSSGGGSYNEQFF.